The 20 T cell receptor beta chains below all came from one sample that was sequenced in a study of blood T cell repertoires in COVID-19. Data came from immunoSEQ multiplex PCR; TCRdb stores just in-frame clones and leaves some out. The table shows around 150,000 clones, with roughly 86% occurring only once. The sample consisted of peripheral blood. The receptors come from a man aged 50-60 years with active or convalescent COVID-19.

V is TRBV14 and J is TRBJ2-7, with 7 bases matching TRBD2. The CDR3 covers 15 residues. Germline CDR1 SGHDN, CDR2 FVKESK. Trimming cost V 4 bases and J 7 bases; bases outside gene matches: 13. The CDR3 loop is CASSLGREVQREQYF. DNA for the CDR3: TGTGCCAGCAGCCTTGGCCGGGAGGTCCAGAGGGAGCAGTACTTC. The complete variable domain, with remaining parts taken from reference TRBV14 and TRBJ2-7, reads EAGVTQFPSHSVIEKGQTVTLRCDPISGHDNLYWYRRVMGKEIKFLLHFVKESKQDESGMPNNRFLAERTGGTYSTLKVQPAELEDSGVYFCASSLGREVQREQYFGPGTRLTVT.

The sample holds many counts of this clone. The chain couples TRBV11-2 to TRBJ1-4; D call uncertain. The V gene's germline CDR1 is SGHAT and CDR2 FQNNGV. CDR3 length: 16 residues. Deletions cut 5 bases from V and 5 bases from J, with 18 bases between. The CDR3 coding sequence is TGTGCCAGCAGCCCCGGGGTTGGAAGGAGGAATGAAAAACTGTTTTTT. Encoded protein: CASSPGVGRRNEKLFF.

V gene TRBV9 combines with J gene TRBJ1-4, with a weak D call TRBD1 (6 bases). V gave up 0 bases and J gave up 8 bases, with 14 bases separating them. Germline V gene data show CDR1 as SGDLS and CDR2 as YYNGEE. This CDR3 has 15 residues. The chain's CDR3 is CASSVGGQKGEKLFF. In DNA form, the CDR3 reads TGTGCCAGCAGCGTAGGCGGACAGAAAGGGGAAAAACTGTTTTTT.

The chain is built from TRBV6-5 and TRBJ2-3; 12 bases align to TRBD2. Unmatched junction bases numbered 5, after V lost 7 bases and J lost 3 bases. The CDR3 runs to 15 residues. CDR1 is MNHEY, CDR2 SVGAGI, per germline. The CDR3 DNA is TGTGCCAGCACCGGGGGGACTAGCGGGACAGATACGCAGTATTTT. It encodes CASTGGTSGTDTQYF.

CDR3 residues: CASSPDRLTEAFF. CDR3 bases: TGTGCCAGCAGCCCTGACAGACTCACTGAAGCTTTCTTT. The genes are TRBV11-1 and TRBJ1-1, with D perhaps TRBD1 (5 bases). Trimming left V 5 bases short and J 4 bases short, with 11 bases between. This CDR3 spans 13 amino acids. Germline CDR1 reads SGHAT; CDR2 reads FQDESV (reference sequence).

V gene TRBV5-1 combines with J gene TRBJ2-7, with D hard to call. CDR3 length: 12 residues. Germline values: CDR1 SGHRS, CDR2 YFSETQ. Trimming shortened V by 5 bases and J by 2 bases, and 8 bases separated the two germline ends. CDR3 DNA: TGCGCCAGCAGGGCAGCGACCTACGAGCAGTACTTC. Amino acid sequence: CASRAATYEQYF.

This clone was counted a few times. The V and J genes are TRBV7-2 and TRBJ1-4; 7 nucleotides align to TRBD1. CDR3 length: 17 amino acids. V dropped 5 bases and J dropped 5; count of bases not matched to a gene: 14. CDR1 is SGHTA and CDR2 is FQGNSA in the germline V gene. The CDR3 DNA follows: TGTGCCAGCAGCCCGGGGCCCGGCAGGGGGGAGAATGAAAAACTGTTTTTT. This codes for CASSPGPGRGENEKLFF.

The count of this clone is one. The rearrangement joins TRBV6-5 to TRBJ2-7; 9 positions agree with TRBD1. This CDR3 comprises 15 residues. After removal of 7 bases from V and 0 bases from J, the junction contained 7 bases not matched to a gene. Germline CDR1 is MNHEY and CDR2 is SVGAGI. CDR3 sequence (DNA): TGTGCCAGCACATCCGGGACAGGGAGCTCCTACGAGCAGTACTTC. This translates into CASTSGTGSSYEQYF.

The V call is TRBV10-2, the J call TRBJ1-1; the D gene is possibly TRBD1 (5 bases). Trimming took 6 bases from V and 7 from J, leaving 9 bases between them. Germline lookup yields CDR1 WSHSY and CDR2 SAAADI. The CDR3 is 11 residues long. Here the CDR3 reads CASSLTDEAFF. The CDR3 DNA sequence: TGCGCCAGCAGCCTGACAGATGAAGCTTTCTTT.

This chain uses TRBV28 with TRBJ2-2, with 9 bases matching TRBD2. The germline V gene has CDR1 MDHEN and CDR2 SYDVKM. The CDR3 runs to 16 residues. V gave up 3 bases and J gave up 2 bases; unmatched junction bases: 4. This chain's CDR3 is CASSFLTSGNTGELFF. CDR3 sequence (DNA): TGTGCCAGCAGTTTTCTGACTAGCGGAAACACCGGGGAGCTGTTTTTT.

This clone was observed a few times. V gene TRBV7-2 combines with J gene TRBJ1-5; tentative D call: TRBD1 (5 bases). V lost 5 bases and J lost 9, with 17 bases in between. The CDR3 loop spans 14 amino acids. The germline V gene has CDR1 SGHTA and CDR2 FQGNSA. The CDR3 protein is CASSTRGGDGPQHF. In DNA form, the CDR3 reads TGTGCCAGCAGCACCCGGGGGGGTGATGGGCCCCAGCATTTT. Full variable domain (rest looked up from reference TRBV7-2 and TRBJ1-5): GAGVSQSPSNKVTEKGKDVELRCDPISGHTALYWYRQSLGQGLEFLIYFQGNSAPDKSGLPSDRFSAERTGGSVSTLTIQRTQQEDSAVYLCASSTRGGDGPQHFGDGTRLSIL.

V and J are TRBV12-3 or TRBV12-4 and TRBJ2-7; no clear D. Deletions cut 5 bases from V and 1 base from J, with 3 bases between. The CDR3 spans 11 residues. The DNA of the CDR3 is TGTGCCAGCAGTCCGTCCTACGAGCAGTACTTC. Protein sequence: CASSPSYEQYF.

The table lists this clone with a count of one. V and J are TRBV9 and TRBJ2-7; 7 positions agree with TRBD1. This CDR3 is built from 16 residues. In germline, CDR1 is SGDLS, CDR2 YYNGEE. Trimming cost V 4 bases and J 7 bases; bases outside gene matches: 17. The DNA for the CDR3 is TGTGCCAGCAGCCCCCGAGCCGGGACAGCCTGGGGGGAGCAGTACTTC. This codes for CASSPRAGTAWGEQYF. Combining the CDR3 with reference TRBV9 and TRBJ2-7 gives the whole variable domain DSGVTQTPKHLITATGQRVTLRCSPRSGDLSVYWYQQSLDQGLQFLIQYYNGEERAKGNILERFSAQQFPDLHSELNLSSLELGDSALYFCASSPRAGTAWGEQYFGPGTRLTVT.

V and J are TRBV19 and TRBJ1-2; 9 bases match TRBD1. The CDR3 contains 14 residues. Looked up from germline, CDR1 is LNHDA and CDR2 is SQIVND (reference sequence). The V segment lost 5 bases and the J segment 3 bases; nucleotides outside the gene matches: 4. The CDR3 region is CASSPGQGYYGYTF. The CDR3 DNA sequence: TGTGCCAGTAGTCCCGGACAGGGGTACTATGGCTACACCTTC.

This CDR3 is CASSVGTGSNQPQHF. In nucleotides, the CDR3 is TGTGCCAGCAGCGTGGGGACAGGGAGCAATCAGCCCCAGCATTTT. V is TRBV6-5 and J is TRBJ1-5; 9 bases align to TRBD1. Trimming cost V 6 bases and J 1 base; bases outside gene matches: 4. The germline V gene encodes CDR1 MNHEY and CDR2 SVGAGI. This CDR3 region has 15 residues.

The chain has TRBV6-5 and TRBJ2-2; TRBD1 matches 8 bases. The CDR3 totals 14 residues. The V and J ends lost 6 bases and 6 bases, in that order; junction bases with no gene match: 6. From germline, CDR1 is MNHEY and CDR2 SVGAGI. The DNA of the CDR3 is TGTGCCAGCAGACGACAGGGGCTCGCCGGGGAGCTGTTTTTT. This codes for CASRRQGLAGELFF.

This clone showed up just once. The J gene is TRBJ2-1, the V gene TRBV29-1; 8 bases map to TRBD1. The CDR3 contains 14 residues. Germline V lookup: CDR1 SQVTM, CDR2 ANQGSEA. V trimming: 7 bases; J trimming: 3 bases; junction bases outside the gene matches: 8. The CDR3: CSARDRGNYNEQFF. Written as DNA, the CDR3 is TGCAGCGCCCGAGACAGGGGTAACTACAATGAGCAGTTCTTC.

The chain links TRBV24-1 to TRBJ1-2; D gene ambiguous. The germline V gene encodes CDR1 KGHDR and CDR2 SFDVKD. The ends were cut back, 1 base at V and 4 bases at J, with 9 bases in the middle. The CDR3 extends over 14 amino acids. CDR3 coding DNA: TGTGCCACCAGTGATTTAGGAGCTACCTATGGCTACACCTTC. It yields the protein CATSDLGATYGYTF.

This chain joins TRBV3-1 (or the pseudogene TRBV3-2) and TRBJ2-3, with D perhaps TRBD2 (6 bases). Germline loops: CDR1 LGHDT, CDR2 YNNKEL (reference sequence). The V gene lost 4 bases and the J gene lost 3 bases, with 17 bases spanning the gap. The CDR3 sequence is 16 residues long. For the CDR3, the DNA is TGTGCCAGCAGCCGAGACCCGACAAGCGGGACAGATACGCAGTATTTT. It is translated as CASSRDPTSGTDTQYF.

This clone was counted many times. This sequence joins TRBV3-1 (or the pseudogene TRBV3-2) and TRBJ1-4; maybe TRBD1 (6 bases). This CDR3 has 14 residues. Trimming took 4 bases from V and 4 from J, leaving 10 bases between them. Germline V gene lookup returns CDR1 LGHDT and CDR2 YNNKEL (reference sequence). CDR3 coding DNA: TGTGCCAGCAGCCGAGGGGGTTTTAATGAAAAACTGTTTTTT. Its translation: CASSRGGFNEKLFF.